What follows are 24 T cell receptor beta chains derived from one specimen sequenced in a study of CD8+CD57+ T cells in acquired aplastic anemia. Selection for sequencing was limited to patients who had shown CD8+CD57+ cell expansion by flow cytometry. Profiles of TCR beta VDJ and CDR3 were generated from a genomic DNA template. TCRdb re-called the reads through MiXCR, storing one row per CDR3 protein. The sample records 200,000 to 250,000 distinct CDR3 sequences, roughly 50% being singletons. The sample taken for sequencing was sorted CD4+, CD8+, or CD8+CD57+ T cells (not recorded which) from PBMCs. The receptors were gathered from a human donor with aplastic anemia.

The genes are TRBV10-3 and TRBJ1-2, with a possible D match to TRBD1 (6 bases). CDR3 length equals 12 residues. Germline assignment: CDR1 ENHRY and CDR2 SYGVKD. Trimming left V 5 bases short and J 8 bases short, with 12 bases between. The CDR3 DNA sequence: TGTGCCATCAGTACAGGGCTGGAAGGCTACACCTTC. Its translation: CAISTGLEGYTF.

Concerning this clonotype: A read error may be the cause here, since a much bigger clone is one base away. The genes are TRBV12-3 or TRBV12-4 and TRBJ2-1, with 8 nucleotides matching TRBD2. V lost 5 bases, J lost 5 bases, and 5 bases stayed unmatched. The length of the CDR3 is 14 residues. The CDR3 region is CASSSGSVHNEQFF. CDR3 DNA: TGTGCCAGCAGTAGCGGGAGCGTCCACAATGAGCAGTTCTTC.

A single count supports this clonotype. V gene TRBV6-6 combines with J gene TRBJ2-5, with TRBD2 matching 7 bases. Germline lookup yields CDR1 MNHNY and CDR2 SVGAGI (reference sequence). V lost 0 bases and J lost 5; bases outside the gene matches: 9. There are 16 residues in the CDR3. CDR3 in DNA: TGTGCCAGCAGTTACTCTCCAGGGAGGGGCCTGGAGACCCAGTACTTC. As protein: CASSYSPGRGLETQYF.

This clonotype was recorded many times. CDR3 in amino acids: CSAAGRTFSGNTIYF. For the CDR3, the DNA is TGCAGTGCTGCCGGGAGAACCTTCTCTGGAAACACCATATATTTT. The chain recombines TRBV20-1 with TRBJ1-3, with no clear D. The CDR3 has 15 amino acids. V dropped 5 bases and J dropped 0 bases, with 14 bases sitting between them. Germline lookup yields CDR1 DFQATT and CDR2 SNEGSKA (reference sequence).

In this sample, this clonotype turned up many times. The chain couples TRBV29-1 to TRBJ1-2; D might be TRBD1 (6 bases). Germline loops: CDR1 SQVTM, CDR2 ANQGSEA. V lost 5 bases and J lost 8, with 18 bases in between. There are 13 residues in the CDR3. The CDR3 sequence: CSVIATGTYGYTF. As DNA, the CDR3 is TGCAGCGTTATAGCGACAGGAACCTACGGCTACACCTTC.

This clonotype was seen repeatedly, ten times or more. V and J are TRBV6-6 and TRBJ2-2; D call uncertain. Germline CDR1 MNHNY, CDR2 SVGAGI (reference sequence). Deletions cut 7 bases from V and 6 bases from J, with 15 bases between. The CDR3 spans 14 residues. Here the CDR3 DNA reads TGTGCCAGCACCGTAACCAAAGAATCCGGGGAGCTGTTTTTT. It specifies CASTVTKESGELFF.

The chain uses TRBV2 and TRBJ1-1; no firm D call. Trimming shortened V by 7 bases and J by 5 bases, and 11 bases separated the two germline ends. The germline gives CDR1 SNHLY, CDR2 FYNNEI. This CDR3 region has 12 residues. As DNA, the CDR3 is TGTGCCAGCACTTGGTTATTGACTGAAGCTTTCTTT. As protein: CASTWLLTEAFF. Full variable domain (rest looked up from reference TRBV2 and TRBJ1-1): EPEVTQTPSHQVTQMGQEVILRCVPISNHLYFYWYRQILGQKVEFLVSFYNNEISEKSEIFDDQFSVERPDGSNFTLKIRSTKLEDSAMYFCASTWLLTEAFFGQGTRLTVV.

This clonotype occurred many times. This chain uses TRBV2 with TRBJ1-5; D is possibly TRBD1 (6 bases). This CDR3 has 16 amino acids. V dropped 3 bases and J dropped 6 bases, with 18 bases sitting between them. Looked up from germline, CDR1 is SNHLY and CDR2 is FYNNEI. The CDR3 reads CASSDGGRGVGQPQHF. CDR3 DNA: TGTGCCAGCAGTGACGGAGGCAGGGGAGTGGGTCAGCCCCAGCATTTT.

A word on this clonotype: The junction shows a germline mismatch at one end, possibly a read error. This sequence joins TRBV10-3 and TRBJ1-1; D is undetermined. CDR3 length: 15 amino acids. The germline CDR1 and CDR2 sequences are ENHRY and SYGVKD. The chain's CDR3 is CASSVVVGLNTGAFF. In nucleotides, the CDR3 is TGTGCCAGCAGTGTCGTAGTCGGGCTCAACACTGGAGCTTTCTTT.

V usage is TRBV2 and J usage is TRBJ2-2; D ambiguous. The V end was cut by 6 bases, the J end by 4 bases, with 15 bases between. There are 15 residues in the CDR3. Germline lookup yields CDR1 SNHLY and CDR2 FYNNEI. For the CDR3, the DNA is TGTGCCAGCAGCCCCTGGATTAGTGTCACCGGGGAGCTGTTTTTT. Translation: CASSPWISVTGELFF.

This clonotype was observed at least ten times. An end of the junction does not agree with germline; a read error may underlie this. The chain carries TRBV29-1 and TRBJ2-5; D might be TRBD2 (6 bases). CDR3 length equals 13 residues. Per germline, CDR1 SQVTM and CDR2 ANQGSEA. The CDR3 loop reads CSVEGRRGGTQYF. The CDR3 DNA reads as TGCAGCGTCGAAGGTCGGAGGGGAGGTACCCAGTACTTC. Full variable domain (rest looked up from reference TRBV29-1 and TRBJ2-5): SAVISQKPSRDICQRGTSLTIQCQVDSQVTMMFWYRQQPGQSLTLIATANQGSEATYESGFVIDKFPISRPNLTFSTLTVSNMSPEDSSIYLCSVEGRRGGTQYFGPGTRLLVL.

This clonotype was seen only a few times. The chain recombines TRBV2 with TRBJ2-3; D may correspond to TRBD1 or TRBD2 (5 bases each). V was shortened by 6 bases and J by 2 bases, with 6 bases between the two germline ends. The CDR3 totals 12 residues. Germline V gene data show CDR1 as SNHLY and CDR2 as FYNNEI. As DNA, the CDR3 is TGTGCCAGCAGGGGGGACACAGATACGCAGTATTTT. Translated, it gives CASRGDTDTQYF. Based on the CDR3 plus reference TRBV2 and TRBJ2-3, the full variable domain is EPEVTQTPSHQVTQMGQEVILRCVPISNHLYFYWYRQILGQKVEFLVSFYNNEISEKSEIFDDQFSVERPDGSNFTLKIRSTKLEDSAMYFCASRGDTDTQYFGPGTRLTVL.

As to this clonotype: Given a much more abundant clone one base away, this may be a read error. The genes are TRBV2 and TRBJ2-1; 7 nucleotides match TRBD2. This CDR3 contains 15 residues. Trimming took 6 bases from V and 7 from J; bases not matched to a gene: 12. Germline values: CDR1 SNHLY, CDR2 FYNNEI. This chain's CDR3 is CASSLVGRSTNEQFF. CDR3 DNA sequence: TGTGCCAGCAGCTTAGTCGGGAGGAGCACGAATGAGCAGTTCTTC.

The chain has TRBV12-3 or TRBV12-4 and TRBJ1-1; D possibly corresponds to TRBD1 (6 bases). The CDR3 loop spans 11 amino acids. Trimming pared 6 bases from V and 8 bases from J, leaving 10 bases between. The CDR3 nucleotides read TGTGCCAGCAGGACCACAGGGGAAGCTTTCTTT. The encoded protein is CASRTTGEAFF.

V is TRBV20-1 and J is TRBJ2-1; D possibly corresponds to TRBD2 (7 bases). Germline CDR1 is DFQATT and CDR2 is SNEGSKA (reference sequence). The CDR3 is 14 residues long. V lost 5 bases and J lost 4, with 15 bases in between. The CDR3 here is CSAQRGHNYNEQFF. The CDR3 DNA reads as TGCAGTGCTCAGCGGGGACATAATTACAATGAGCAGTTCTTC.

This clonotype was picked up one time. V gene TRBV15 combines with J gene TRBJ1-6; D ambiguous. The CDR3 runs 13 residues. Germline V gives CDR1 LNHNV, CDR2 YYDKDF (reference sequence). V was shortened by 5 bases and J by 13 bases, with 15 bases between the two germline ends. CDR3 DNA: TGTGCCACCAGCCGGTCGACCAATCAGCCCCTCCACTTT. It is translated as CATSRSTNQPLHF.

This clonotype has only one observation. The chain employs TRBV4-1 and TRBJ2-7; TRBD2 matches 9 bases. The J call may be faulty, since TRBJ2-1 better matches the DNA end. CDR1 is MGHRA and CDR2 is YSYEKL in the germline V gene. The CDR3 sequence is 16 residues long. CDR3 sequence: CASSSKEKRGDNEQFF. The CDR3 nucleotides read TGCGCCAGCAGCTCGAAAGAGAAGCGGGGGGACAATGAGCAGTTCTTC.

This clonotype was observed a single time. The chain carries TRBV2 and TRBJ2-7; the match to TRBD1 covers 10 bases. Unmatched junction bases numbered 2, after V lost 3 bases and J lost 6 bases. This CDR3 is 13 amino acids long. Germline CDR1 is SNHLY and CDR2 is FYNNEI. CDR3 loop: CASSEGTGVEQYV. CDR3 nucleotides: TGTGCCAGCAGTGAGGGGACAGGGGTCGAGCAGTACGTC.

This chain uses TRBV13 with TRBJ2-5; either TRBD1 or TRBD2 may supply D (6 bases each). There are 13 residues in the CDR3. V dropped 5 bases and J dropped 5 bases, with 12 bases sitting between them. Germline lookup yields CDR1 PRHDT and CDR2 FYEKMQ (reference sequence). The CDR3 nucleotides read TGTGCCAGCAGCCAACGGGGGCGGGAGACCCAGTACTTC. Its protein is CASSQRGRETQYF.

At least ten counts were recorded for this clonotype. The CDR3 DNA reads as TGTGCCAGCAGTTACGGGGGGCAGGTTGCGAGCTACGAGCAGTACTTC. Translation: CASSYGGQVASYEQYF. V and J are TRBV6-6 and TRBJ2-7, with D possibly being TRBD1 or TRBD2 (6 bases each). CDR3 size: 16 residues. Germline V gene sequence: CDR1 MNHNY, CDR2 SVGAGI (reference sequence). V was trimmed by 2 bases and J by 3 bases, leaving 17 bases between them.

As concerns this clonotype: A much larger clone lies a single base off, so this may be a read error. V is TRBV20-1 and J is TRBJ2-4, with D perhaps assigned TRBD1 or TRBD2 (5 bases each). The CDR3 has 17 amino acids. Trimming removed 5 bases from V and 9 bases from J, with 29 bases in between. CDR1 and CDR2 from the germline V gene are DFQATT and SNEGSKA (reference sequence). The CDR3 nucleotides read TGCAGTGCTTTCGGGACCGAGTTAAGTAGGACTCAAAGCATTCAGTACTTC. Protein sequence: CSAFGTELSRTQSIQYF.

This clonotype was detected ten times or more. The rearrangement links TRBV10-3 to TRBJ2-1; no clear D. CDR3 length: 16 residues. Germline CDR1 ENHRY, CDR2 SYGVKD. Trimming stripped 3 bases from V and 0 bases from J, with 12 bases between. CDR3 in DNA: TGTGCCATCAGTGACGAACGTCCCGGCTCCTACAATGAGCAGTTCTTC. Encoded protein: CAISDERPGSYNEQFF.

This clonotype was detected many times. This chain links TRBV19 with TRBJ1-5, with 11 bases lining up with TRBD1. This CDR3 has 18 residues. Germline V gene lookup returns CDR1 LNHDA and CDR2 SQIVND (reference sequence). V shed 8 bases, J shed 5 bases, and the junction held 17 bases outside the gene matches. CDR3 protein: CASSTRTGGGKKDQPQHF. Written as DNA, the CDR3 is TGTGCCAGTTCCACAAGGACAGGGGGCGGTAAGAAGGATCAGCCCCAGCATTTT.

This clonotype occurred a few times. This sequence joins TRBV20-1 and TRBJ2-5; D is possibly TRBD2 (5 bases). The CDR3 consists of 14 residues. In germline, CDR1 is DFQATT, CDR2 SNEGSKA (reference sequence). V shed 0 bases and J shed 5 bases, with 13 bases lying between them. The CDR3 sequence is CSARDSRAGETQYF. CDR3 DNA: TGCAGTGCTAGAGATTCGAGGGCCGGCGAGACCCAGTACTTC.